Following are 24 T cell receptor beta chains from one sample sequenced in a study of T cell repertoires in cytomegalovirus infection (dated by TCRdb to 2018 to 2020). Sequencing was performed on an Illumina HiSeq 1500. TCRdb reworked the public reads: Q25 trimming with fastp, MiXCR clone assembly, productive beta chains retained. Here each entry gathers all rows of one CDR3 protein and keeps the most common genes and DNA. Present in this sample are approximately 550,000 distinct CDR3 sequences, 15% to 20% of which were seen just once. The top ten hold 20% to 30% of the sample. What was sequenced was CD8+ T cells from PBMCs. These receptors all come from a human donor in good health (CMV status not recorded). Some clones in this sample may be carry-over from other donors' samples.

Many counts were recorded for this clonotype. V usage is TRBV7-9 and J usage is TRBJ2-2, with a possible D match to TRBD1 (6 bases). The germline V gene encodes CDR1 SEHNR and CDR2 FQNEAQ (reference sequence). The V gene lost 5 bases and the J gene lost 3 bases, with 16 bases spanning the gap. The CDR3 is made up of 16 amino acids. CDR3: CASSDTGNADTGELFF. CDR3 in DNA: TGTGCCAGCAGCGACACAGGGAACGCGGACACCGGGGAGCTGTTTTTT. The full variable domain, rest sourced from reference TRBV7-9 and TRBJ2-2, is DTGVSQNPRHKITKRGQNVTFRCDPISEHNRLYWYRQTLGQGPEFLTYFQNEAQLEKSRLLSDRFSAERPKGSFSTLEIQRTEQGDSAMYLCASSDTGNADTGELFFGEGSRLTVL.

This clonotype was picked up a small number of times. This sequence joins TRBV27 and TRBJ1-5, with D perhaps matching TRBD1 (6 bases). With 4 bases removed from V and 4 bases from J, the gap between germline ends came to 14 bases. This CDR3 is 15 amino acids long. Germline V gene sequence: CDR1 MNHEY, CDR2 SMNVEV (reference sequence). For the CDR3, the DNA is TGTGCCAGCAGTTCCTCCGGGACATCAAATCAGCCCCAGCATTTT. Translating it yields CASSSSGTSNQPQHF.

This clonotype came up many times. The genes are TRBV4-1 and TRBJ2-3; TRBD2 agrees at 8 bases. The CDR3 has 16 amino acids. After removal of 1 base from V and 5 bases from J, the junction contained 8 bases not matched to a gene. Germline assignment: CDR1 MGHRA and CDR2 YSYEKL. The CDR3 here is CASSQATAGEEDTQYF. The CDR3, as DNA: TGCGCCAGCAGCCAAGCCACAGCGGGAGAAGAAGATACGCAGTATTTT.

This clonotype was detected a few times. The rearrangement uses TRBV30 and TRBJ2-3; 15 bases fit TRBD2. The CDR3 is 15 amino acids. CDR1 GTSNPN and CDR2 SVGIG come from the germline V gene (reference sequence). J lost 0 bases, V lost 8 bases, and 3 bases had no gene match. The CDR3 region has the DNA TGTGCCAGGGGACTAGCGGGAGGAAGCACAGATACGCAGTATTTT. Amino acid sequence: CARGLAGGSTDTQYF.

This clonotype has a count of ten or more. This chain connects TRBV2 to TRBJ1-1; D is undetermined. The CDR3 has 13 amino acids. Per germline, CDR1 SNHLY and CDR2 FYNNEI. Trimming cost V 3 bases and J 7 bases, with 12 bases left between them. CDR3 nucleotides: TGTGCCAGCAGTGAGGTCAAAGGAGATGAAGCTTTCTTT. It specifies CASSEVKGDEAFF.

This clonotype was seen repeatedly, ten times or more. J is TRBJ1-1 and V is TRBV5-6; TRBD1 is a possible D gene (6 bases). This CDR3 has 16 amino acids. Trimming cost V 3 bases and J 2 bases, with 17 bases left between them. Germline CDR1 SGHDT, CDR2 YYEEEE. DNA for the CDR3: TGTGCCAGCAGCTCCCTCCCGACAGGTTTAAACACTGAAGCTTTCTTT. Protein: CASSSLPTGLNTEAFF.

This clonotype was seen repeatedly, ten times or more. In DNA, the CDR3 is TGTGCCAGCAGTTACCGCGGACAGGGGGGCAATCAGCCCCAGCATTTT. Translating it yields CASSYRGQGGNQPQHF. V is TRBV28 and J is TRBJ1-5; 10 bases match TRBD1. The CDR3 has 16 amino acids. Germline assignment: CDR1 MDHEN and CDR2 SYDVKM. With 4 bases clipped from V and 2 bases from J, the junction kept 5 bases outside the gene matches.

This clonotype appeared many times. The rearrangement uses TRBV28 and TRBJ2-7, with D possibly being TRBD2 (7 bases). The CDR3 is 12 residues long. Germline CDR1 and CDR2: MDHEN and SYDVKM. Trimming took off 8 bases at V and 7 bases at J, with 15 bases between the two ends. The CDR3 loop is CASSGGAREQYF. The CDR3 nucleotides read TGTGCCAGCTCTGGGGGGGCCCGGGAGCAGTACTTC. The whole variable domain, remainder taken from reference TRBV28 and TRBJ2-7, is DVKVTQSSRYLVKRTGEKVFLECVQDMDHENMFWYRQDPGLGLRLIYFSYDVKMKEKGDIPEGYSVSREKKERFSLILESASTNQTSMYLCASSGGAREQYFGPGTRLTVT.

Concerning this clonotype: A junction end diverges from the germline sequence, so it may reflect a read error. CDR3 DNA: TGTGCCAGCAGGATTAACAGGAGAGCGGCCGGGGAGCTGATTTTT. Its protein product is CASRINRRAAGELIF. The chain is built from TRBV6-2 or TRBV6-3 and TRBJ2-2, with D possibly called TRBD1 or TRBD2 (5 bases each). This CDR3 has 15 amino acids. Germline loops: CDR1 MNHEY, CDR2 SVGEGT.

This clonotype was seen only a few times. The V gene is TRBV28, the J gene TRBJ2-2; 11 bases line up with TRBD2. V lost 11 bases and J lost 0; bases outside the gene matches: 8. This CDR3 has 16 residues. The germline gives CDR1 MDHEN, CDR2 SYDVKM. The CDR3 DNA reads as TGTGCCGGTTACGGGACTAGCGGAGCGAACACCGGGGAGCTGTTTTTT. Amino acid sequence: CAGYGTSGANTGELFF.

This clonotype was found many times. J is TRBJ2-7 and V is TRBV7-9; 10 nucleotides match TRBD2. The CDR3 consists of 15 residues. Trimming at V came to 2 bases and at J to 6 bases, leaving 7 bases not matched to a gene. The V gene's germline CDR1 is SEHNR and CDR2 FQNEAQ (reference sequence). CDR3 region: CASSLITSGTGEQYF. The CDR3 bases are TGTGCCAGCAGCTTAATAACTAGCGGGACAGGCGAGCAGTACTTC.

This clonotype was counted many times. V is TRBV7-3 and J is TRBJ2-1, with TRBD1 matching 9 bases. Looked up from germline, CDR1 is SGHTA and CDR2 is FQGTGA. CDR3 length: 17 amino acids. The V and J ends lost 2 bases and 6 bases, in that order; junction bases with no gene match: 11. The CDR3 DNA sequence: TGTGCCAGCAGCTTATTACTTAGGGGGACAGGGCGCAATGAGCAGTTCTTC. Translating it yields CASSLLLRGTGRNEQFF.

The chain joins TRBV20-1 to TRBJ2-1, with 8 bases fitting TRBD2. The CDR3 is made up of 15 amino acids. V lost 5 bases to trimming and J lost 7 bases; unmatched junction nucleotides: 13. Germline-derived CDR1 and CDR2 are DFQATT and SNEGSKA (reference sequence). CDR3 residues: CSAQGSSGIRNEQFF. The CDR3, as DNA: TGCAGTGCTCAAGGTAGTAGCGGGATCAGGAATGAGCAGTTCTTC.

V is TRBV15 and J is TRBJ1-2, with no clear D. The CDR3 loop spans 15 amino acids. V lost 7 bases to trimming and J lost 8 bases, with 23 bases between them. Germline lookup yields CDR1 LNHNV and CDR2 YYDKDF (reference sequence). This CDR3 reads CATTRVSRKKAGYTF. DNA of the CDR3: TGTGCCACCACCCGAGTGAGCAGGAAAAAAGCGGGCTACACCTTC.

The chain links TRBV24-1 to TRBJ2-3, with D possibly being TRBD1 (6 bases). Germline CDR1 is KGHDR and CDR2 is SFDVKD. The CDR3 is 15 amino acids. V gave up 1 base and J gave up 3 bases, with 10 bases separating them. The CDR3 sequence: CATSDFRQGTDTQYF. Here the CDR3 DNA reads TGTGCCACCAGTGATTTTCGGCAGGGGACAGATACGCAGTATTTT.

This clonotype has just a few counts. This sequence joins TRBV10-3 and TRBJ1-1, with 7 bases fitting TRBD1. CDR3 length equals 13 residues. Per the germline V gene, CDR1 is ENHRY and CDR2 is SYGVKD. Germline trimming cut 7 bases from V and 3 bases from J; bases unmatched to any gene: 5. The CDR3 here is CAIMGQRDTEAFF. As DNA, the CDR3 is TGTGCCATCATGGGACAGCGAGACACTGAAGCTTTCTTT.

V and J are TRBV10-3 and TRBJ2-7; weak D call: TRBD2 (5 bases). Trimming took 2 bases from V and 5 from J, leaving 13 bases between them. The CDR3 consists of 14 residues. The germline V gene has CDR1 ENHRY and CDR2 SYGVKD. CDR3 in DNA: TGTGCCATCAGTGAGGGGAATAACGGGGACGAGCAGTACTTC. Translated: CAISEGNNGDEQYF.

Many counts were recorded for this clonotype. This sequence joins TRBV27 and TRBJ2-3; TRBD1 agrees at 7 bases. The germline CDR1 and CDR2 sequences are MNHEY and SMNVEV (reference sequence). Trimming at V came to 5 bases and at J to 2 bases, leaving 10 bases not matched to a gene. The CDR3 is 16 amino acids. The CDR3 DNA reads TGTGCCAGCAGTCCCTGGGACAGCTATAACACAGATACGCAGTATTTT. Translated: CASSPWDSYNTDTQYF.

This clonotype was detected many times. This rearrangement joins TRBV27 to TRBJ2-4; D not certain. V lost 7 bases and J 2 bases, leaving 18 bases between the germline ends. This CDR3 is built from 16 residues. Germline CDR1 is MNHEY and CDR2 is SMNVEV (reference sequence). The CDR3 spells CASTTIPELTKNIQYF. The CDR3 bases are TGTGCCAGCACCACAATACCTGAACTGACCAAAAACATTCAGTACTTC.

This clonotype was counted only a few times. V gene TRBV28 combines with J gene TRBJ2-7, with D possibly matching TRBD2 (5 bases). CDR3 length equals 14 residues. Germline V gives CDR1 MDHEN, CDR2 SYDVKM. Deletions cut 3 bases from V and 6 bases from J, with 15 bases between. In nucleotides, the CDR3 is TGTGCCAGCAGTTTGGCTGCGGGTCTAGCCGAGCAGTACTTC. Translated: CASSLAAGLAEQYF. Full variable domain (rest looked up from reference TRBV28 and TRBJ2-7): DVKVTQSSRYLVKRTGEKVFLECVQDMDHENMFWYRQDPGLGLRLIYFSYDVKMKEKGDIPEGYSVSREKKERFSLILESASTNQTSMYLCASSLAAGLAEQYFGPGTRLTVT.

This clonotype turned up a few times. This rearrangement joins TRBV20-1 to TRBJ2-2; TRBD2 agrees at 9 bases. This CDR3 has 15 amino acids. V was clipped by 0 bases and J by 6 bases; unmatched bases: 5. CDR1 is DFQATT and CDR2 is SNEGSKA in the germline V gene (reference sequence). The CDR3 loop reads CSARDGIAGAGELFF. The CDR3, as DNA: TGCAGTGCTAGAGATGGGATAGCGGGAGCCGGGGAGCTGTTTTTT.

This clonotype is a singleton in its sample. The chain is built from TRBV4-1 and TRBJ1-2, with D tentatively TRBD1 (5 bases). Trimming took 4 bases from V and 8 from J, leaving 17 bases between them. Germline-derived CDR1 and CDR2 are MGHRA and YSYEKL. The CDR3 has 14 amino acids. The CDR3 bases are TGCGCCAGCAGCCTACCCCGGGACCAGAAAGGCTACACCTTC. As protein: CASSLPRDQKGYTF.

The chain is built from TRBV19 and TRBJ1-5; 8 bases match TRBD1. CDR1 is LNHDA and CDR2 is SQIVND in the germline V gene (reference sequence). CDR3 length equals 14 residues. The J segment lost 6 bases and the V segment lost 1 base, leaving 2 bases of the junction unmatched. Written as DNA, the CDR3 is TGTGCCAGTAGTATAGGGACAGGGAGTCAGCCCCAGCATTTT. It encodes CASSIGTGSQPQHF.

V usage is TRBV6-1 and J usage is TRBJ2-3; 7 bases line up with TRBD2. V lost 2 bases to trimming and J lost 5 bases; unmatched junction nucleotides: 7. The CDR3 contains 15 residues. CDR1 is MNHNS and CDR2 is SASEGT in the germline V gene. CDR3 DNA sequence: TGTGCCAGCAGTGAAAGGCGGGGGTTTTTAGATACGCAGTATTTT. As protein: CASSERRGFLDTQYF.